This entry lists 13 T cell receptor beta chains sequenced from one sample in a study of T cell changes during pregnancy in multiple sclerosis. Produced via immunoSEQ multiplex PCR; TCRdb's table is partial and in-frame only. The sample shows roughly 49,000 clones, almost 90% of them seen only once. The sample in question was peripheral blood, obtained in the first trimester of pregnancy. The receptors come from a female donor in good health, enrolled as a control in a pregnancy study.

This clone was observed a few times. The rearrangement uses TRBV29-1 and TRBJ1-1, with 11 bases fitting TRBD1. The CDR3 has 15 amino acids. J was trimmed by 0 bases and V by 4 bases; bases with no gene match: 4. The germline gives CDR1 SQVTM, CDR2 ANQGSEA. CDR3 region: CSVVGTGGLNTEAFF. As DNA, the CDR3 is TGCAGCGTTGTCGGGACAGGGGGATTGAACACTGAAGCTTTCTTT.

The chain joins TRBV7-2 to TRBJ1-1, with 7 bases aligning to TRBD1. The V segment lost 4 bases and the J segment 2 bases; nucleotides outside the gene matches: 4. Germline V lookup: CDR1 SGHTA, CDR2 FQGNSA. The CDR3 loop spans 14 amino acids. The CDR3 reads CASSSTGLNTEAFF. For the CDR3, the DNA is TGTGCCAGCAGCTCGACAGGGCTCAACACTGAAGCTTTCTTT.

The J gene is TRBJ1-1, the V gene TRBV19, with D tentatively TRBD1 (5 bases). This CDR3 comprises 15 residues. Germline V gene lookup returns CDR1 LNHDA and CDR2 SQIVND (reference sequence). V lost 4 bases, J lost 1 base, and 13 bases lay in between. CDR3 bases: TGTGCCAGTAGTACGGCATCCACAGGGAACACTGAAGCTTTCTTT. It translates to CASSTASTGNTEAFF.

The chain is built from TRBV4-2 and TRBJ2-7; 12 nucleotides match TRBD2. This CDR3 contains 16 residues. Unmatched junction bases numbered 9, after V lost 3 bases and J lost 6 bases. CDR1 is LGHNA and CDR2 is YNFKEQ in the germline V gene. The CDR3 DNA sequence: TGTGCCAGCAGCCATAGTACAGGACTAGCGGGACGCGAGCAGTACTTC. This encodes CASSHSTGLAGREQYF.

Remarks on this clone: Other DNA sequences within the sample encode an identical CDR3. V usage is TRBV7-8 and J usage is TRBJ2-7, with no clear D. The CDR3 runs to 15 residues. The ends were cut back, 1 base at V and 0 bases at J, with 10 bases in the middle. Germline values: CDR1 SGHVS, CDR2 FQNEAQ. DNA for the CDR3: TGTGCCAGCAGCTTAGGGCAGCCTAGCTCCTACGAGCAGTACTTC. This sequence encodes CASSLGQPSSYEQYF.

This chain joins TRBV28 and TRBJ1-6, with D possibly being TRBD1 (6 bases). CDR1 is MDHEN and CDR2 is SYDVKM in the germline V gene. The CDR3 covers 16 residues. With 4 bases removed from V and 6 bases from J, the gap between germline ends came to 16 bases. CDR3: CASSSRQVLLNSPLHF. The CDR3 coding sequence is TGTGCCAGCAGTTCCCGACAGGTCCTCCTTAATTCACCCCTCCACTTT. The full variable domain, with the rest looked up from reference TRBV28 and TRBJ1-6, is DVKVTQSSRYLVKRTGEKVFLECVQDMDHENMFWYRQDPGLGLRLIYFSYDVKMKEKGDIPEGYSVSREKKERFSLILESASTNQTSMYLCASSSRQVLLNSPLHFGNGTRLTVT.

This chain links TRBV18 with TRBJ2-7, with 9 bases lining up with TRBD1. This CDR3 region has 18 residues. The V segment lost 4 bases and the J segment 7 bases; nucleotides outside the gene matches: 20. Germline assignment: CDR1 KGHSH and CDR2 LQKENI. CDR3 in amino acids: CASSRQRTGDSFFKEQYF. DNA of the CDR3: TGTGCCAGCTCACGTCAGAGGACAGGGGACTCTTTTTTTAAGGAGCAGTACTTC.

The J gene is TRBJ2-7, the V gene TRBV7-8; TRBD2 agrees at 8 bases. V shed 5 bases, J shed 3 bases, and the junction held 15 bases outside the gene matches. CDR1 and CDR2 (germline): SGHVS, FQNEAQ. The length of the CDR3 is 17 residues. CDR3 nucleotides: TGTGCCAGCAGCCTTAAGGTGGGTGGCGGGAGGCTCTACGAGCAGTACTTC. This gives the protein CASSLKVGGGRLYEQYF.

The chain links TRBV2 to TRBJ1-2, with D possibly matching TRBD1 (5 bases). The CDR3 is 13 amino acids. CDR1 is SNHLY and CDR2 is FYNNEI in the germline V gene. Trimming took off 6 bases at V and 2 bases at J, with 10 bases between the two ends. The CDR3 sequence: CASREGWNYGYTF. The CDR3 bases are TGTGCCAGCAGGGAGGGGTGGAACTATGGCTACACCTTC.

The chain carries TRBV18 and TRBJ1-2; 7 nucleotides agree with TRBD1. J lost 8 bases, V lost 6 bases, and 12 bases had no gene match. The CDR3 extends over 14 amino acids. CDR1 and CDR2 (germline): KGHSH, LQKENI. Here the CDR3 DNA reads TGTGCCAGCTCCCCTACAGGGACCAGGGGGGGCTACACCTTC. Its translation is CASSPTGTRGGYTF.

The V call is TRBV7-3, the J call TRBJ2-3; 7 bases are shared with TRBD2. The V gene end was trimmed by 5 bases and the J gene end by 2 bases; junction bases not matched to a gene: 7. The CDR3 runs to 15 residues. CDR1 is SGHTA, CDR2 FQGTGA, per germline. CDR3 DNA: TGTGCCAGCAGCCGATCGGCGGGAGTCACAGATACGCAGTATTTT. Translated: CASSRSAGVTDTQYF.

The chain couples TRBV7-2 to TRBJ2-1, with 8 bases that match TRBD1. With 2 bases clipped from V and 6 bases from J, the junction kept 3 bases outside the gene matches. Germline CDR1 and CDR2: SGHTA and FQGNSA. This CDR3 comprises 14 residues. CDR3 in DNA: TGTGCCAGCAGCTTACAGGGGGCCGGCAATGAGCAGTTCTTC. Protein sequence: CASSLQGAGNEQFF.

The chain has TRBV7-3 and TRBJ2-1; D unclear. CDR1 is SGHTA and CDR2 is FQGTGA in the germline V gene. The CDR3 runs 13 residues. With 5 bases removed from V and 5 bases from J, the gap between germline ends came to 10 bases. The CDR3 here is CASSIDSHNEQFF. The CDR3 DNA sequence: TGTGCCAGCAGCATCGACTCGCACAATGAGCAGTTCTTC.